These T cell receptor beta chains were read from a single sample in a study of T cells in localized non-small cell lung cancer. Sequenced by immunoSEQ multiplex PCR; TCRdb stores in-frame clones only, minus some. The sample has some 72,000 clones, approximately 85% seen once; the top ten hold more than 2.5%. The sample was peripheral blood, taken before any cancer treatment. The receptors originated from a man aged 40 to 75 with stage I lung adenocarcinoma. Both conserved end residues are part of each CDR3. A D gene is named only where the DNA matches it firmly. Not all rows give a size; the values are once, few, many and, for expanded clones, a class.

TGTGCCAGCTCACAGTCGGGAGCGGCAGATACGCAGTATTTT CASSQSGAADTQYF . TRBV18 . TRBJ2-3
TGCGCCAGCAGCGCCCGACAGGGCTTGAACACCGGGGAGCTGTTTTTT CASSARQGLNTGELFF TRBD1 TRBV5-1 . TRBJ2-2
TGCGCCAGCAGCCAAGATTTAGGAGCGCGGAGTAATGGCTACACCTTC CASSQDLGARSNGYTF . TRBV4-3 few TRBJ1-2
TGTGCCAGCAGCTTAGGAGGGAATGGCTACACCTTC CASSLGGNGYTF . TRBV7-9 . TRBJ1-2
TGTGCCAGCAGCTTAGCTGAAGTGGGTGAGCAGTTCTTC CASSLAEVGEQFF . TRBV7-9 . TRBJ2-1
TGTGCCAGCAGTTTGATCCGGGGGCTAGCGGGAGGCGGGGAGCAGTTCTTC CASSLIRGLAGGGEQFF TRBD2 TRBV28 . TRBJ2-1
TGTGCCAGCAGCCGGACTACAGAGTACCAAGAGACCCAGTACTTC CASSRTTEYQETQYF . TRBV9 . TRBJ2-5
TGTGCCAGCAGTCTTAGCGGGAGCTCCTACAATGAGCAGTTCTTC CASSLSGSSYNEQFF TRBD2 TRBV27 . TRBJ2-1
TGCAGCGTTGATAGTCAGAGGAACTATGGCTACACCTTC CSVDSQRNYGYTF . TRBV29-1 . TRBJ1-2
TGCGCCAGCAGCCAAGATCTTAGGGTCAGTAACTATGGCTACACCTTC CASSQDLRVSNYGYTF . TRBV4-3 many TRBJ1-2
TGTGCCTGGAGCGATGGGACAGGACAAACCTACGAGCAGTACTTC CAWSDGTGQTYEQYF TRBD1 TRBV30 . TRBJ2-7
TGTGCCACGGGACAGGGCCCCGGGGAGCTGTTTTTT CATGQGPGELFF TRBD1 TRBV6-1 . TRBJ2-2
TGTGCCAGCAGCTTTGGGACAGTTCAAGAGACCCAGTACTTC CASSFGTVQETQYF TRBD1 TRBV7-9 . TRBJ2-5
TGCGCCAGCAGTGAGCAGGGACAAACTGAAGCTTTCTTT CASSEQGQTEAFF . TRBV10-2 . TRBJ1-1
TGTGCCAGTAGTATTCTAGCGGGGCAGAATGAGCAGTTCTTC CASSILAGQNEQFF TRBD2 TRBV19 . TRBJ2-1
TGTGCCAGCAGGACCGGTCTAGGGTCTGAGACCCAGTACTTC CASRTGLGSETQYF . TRBV27 . TRBJ2-5
TGTGCCAGTTTACGACCGGGACAGGGTGGCACCGGGGAGCTGTTTTTT CASLRPGQGGTGELFF TRBD1 TRBV19 . TRBJ2-2
TGTGCCATCAGTGAGCGCAATCTGGGACGAATGAACACTGAAGCTTTCTTT CAISERNLGRMNTEAFF . TRBV10-3 few TRBJ1-1
TGTGCCAGCTCACCCGCAGCGGGGCACTCCTACAATGAGCAGTTCTTC CASSPAAGHSYNEQFF TRBD2 TRBV18 . TRBJ2-1
TGCGCCAGCAGCCAAGATAGTAGCCTTTCTAAGAACACTGAAGCTTTCTTT CASSQDSSLSKNTEAFF . TRBV4-3 . TRBJ1-1
TGTGCCAGCAGTCCCTTGGGGTTGGGGAACACCGGGGAGCTGTTTTTT CASSPLGLGNTGELFF . TRBV28 . TRBJ2-2
TGTGCCTGGCGGCGAGTAGGGGTAAAAAAAAGCAATGAGCAGTTCTTC CAWRRVGVKKSNEQFF . TRBV30 few TRBJ2-1
TGCGCCAGCAGTGAGTCGGCGGGACTAACCTACGAGCAGTACTTC CASSESAGLTYEQYF TRBD2 TRBV10-1 once TRBJ2-7
TGTGCCAGCAGCGGGGACAGGGCTAGAAACTATGGCTACACCTTC CASSGDRARNYGYTF TRBD1 TRBV2 . TRBJ1-2
TGTGCCAGCACCTGGCGGATATATAGCAATCAGCCCCAGCATTTT CASTWRIYSNQPQHF . TRBV28 . TRBJ1-5
TGTGCCAGCTCACCGACAGTTTCAAGGAGTTCCGGGGAGCTGTTTTTT CASSPTVSRSSGELFF . TRBV18 . TRBJ2-2
TGTGCCAGCAGTCCAGACAGGGGCAGCAATCAGCCCCAGCATTTT CASSPDRGSNQPQHF TRBD1 TRBV27 . TRBJ1-5
TGCGCCAGCAGCTTGGAAGGTTTGGGCGCAGTCGGGGAGCTGTTTTTT CASSLEGLGAVGELFF . TRBV5-1 . TRBJ2-2
TGCGCCAGCAGCCAAGCCAGACAGGGTCTCTATGGCTACACCTTC CASSQARQGLYGYTF TRBD1 TRBV4-1 . TRBJ1-2
TGCGCCAGCAGCCAAGGAGAATCACAAGAGACCCAGTACTTC CASSQGESQETQYF . TRBV4-1 . TRBJ2-5
TGCGCCAGCAGCCACCTGACTAGGGAGGCAGTAAAGACCCAGTACTTC CASSHLTREAVKTQYF . TRBV4-1 . TRBJ2-5
TGTGCCAGCAGCCCCACACCGGGATTTACTAACTACGAGCAGTACTTC CASSPTPGFTNYEQYF . TRBV27 . TRBJ2-7
TGTGCCAGCAGCTTAGCAGCGGGGAACACAGATACGCAGTATTTT CASSLAAGNTDTQYF TRBD2 TRBV7-2 . TRBJ2-3
TGTGCCAGCAGCTCGACAGGGGGCCTCCACGAGCAGTACTTC CASSSTGGLHEQYF TRBD1 TRBV7-9 . TRBJ2-7
TGTGCCAGCAGTGATCAACTCCCTCGTTGGGGTACGCAGTATTTT CASSDQLPRWGTQYF . TRBV2 once TRBJ2-3
TGTGCCAGCAGCTTAGTTACGGGTGTCGGCTACACCTTC CASSLVTGVGYTF . TRBV7-9 . TRBJ1-2
TGTGCCAGCAGTTTGTTAGCTGCTGGGGAGCAGTACTTC CASSLLAAGEQYF . TRBV28 . TRBJ2-7
TGTGCCAGCAGCGTCACAGAGTCTGGGGCCAACGTCCTGACTTTC CASSVTESGANVLTF . TRBV7-9 . TRBJ2-6
TGTGCCAGCAACGGACAGGCGAACACTGAAGCTTTCTTT CASNGQANTEAFF TRBD1 TRBV6-5 once TRBJ1-1
TGCAGTGCGGAGAGCACAGATACGCAGTATTTT CSAESTDTQYF . TRBV20-1 . TRBJ2-3
TGTGCCTGGATTTTCTCTGGAAACACCATATATTTT CAWIFSGNTIYF . TRBV30 . TRBJ1-3
TGTGCCAGCAGCGCAAGAGACAGGGCTAATGAAAAACTGTTTTTT CASSARDRANEKLFF TRBD1 TRBV7-2 . TRBJ1-4
TGTGCCAGCAGCGCCCCACGGGGAGATAATTCACCCCTCCACTTT CASSAPRGDNSPLHF . TRBV7-8 . TRBJ1-6
TGTGCCTGGAGCGCTCGGTCGGGGAAAGTCACAGATACGCAGTATTTT CAWSARSGKVTDTQYF . TRBV30 . TRBJ2-3